The T cell receptor (beta chain) described here comes from a study of blood T cell repertoires in COVID-19. Across the whole study: Samples taken during acute and convalescent COVID-19 were collected in the United States, Italy and Spain. T cells, B-cell-depleted T cells, or PBMCs provided the cDNA or gDNA that served as material.

This clone was seen only once. V trimming: 5 bases; J trimming: 5 bases; junction bases outside the gene matches: 4. Per the germline V gene, CDR1 is MNHEY and CDR2 is SVGAGI. The length of the CDR3 is 15 residues. Original processing methods: Reference gene primer amplification in the assay estimated nucleated cell counts. Produced via immunoSEQ multiplex PCR; TCRdb's table is partial and in-frame only. V, J and clone size were drawn from that table, and D and trimming were deduced from the DNA. The sample records more than 200,000 clones, roughly 86% being singletons. What was sequenced was peripheral blood. This receptor was taken from a human donor in a cohort sampled during active COVID-19. The chain employs TRBV6-5 and TRBJ2-3; TRBD2 matches at 13 bases. CDR3: CASSQLAGGLDTQYF. The CDR3 DNA sequence: TGTGCCAGCAGTCAACTAGCGGGGGGGTTAGATACGCAGTATTTT.